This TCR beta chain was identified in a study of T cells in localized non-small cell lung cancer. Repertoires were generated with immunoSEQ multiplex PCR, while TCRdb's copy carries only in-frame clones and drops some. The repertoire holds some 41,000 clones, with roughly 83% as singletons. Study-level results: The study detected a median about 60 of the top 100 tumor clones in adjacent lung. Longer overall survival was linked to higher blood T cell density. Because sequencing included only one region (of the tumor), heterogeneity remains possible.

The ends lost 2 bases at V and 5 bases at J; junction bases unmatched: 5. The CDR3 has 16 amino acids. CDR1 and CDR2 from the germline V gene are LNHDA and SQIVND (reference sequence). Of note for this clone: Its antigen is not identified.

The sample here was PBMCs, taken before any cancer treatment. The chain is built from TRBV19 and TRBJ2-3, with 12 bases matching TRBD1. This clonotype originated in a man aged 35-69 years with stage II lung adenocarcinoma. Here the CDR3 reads CASSISGQGARDTQYF. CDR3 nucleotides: TGTGCCAGTAGTATATCGGGACAGGGGGCGAGAGATACGCAGTATTTT.